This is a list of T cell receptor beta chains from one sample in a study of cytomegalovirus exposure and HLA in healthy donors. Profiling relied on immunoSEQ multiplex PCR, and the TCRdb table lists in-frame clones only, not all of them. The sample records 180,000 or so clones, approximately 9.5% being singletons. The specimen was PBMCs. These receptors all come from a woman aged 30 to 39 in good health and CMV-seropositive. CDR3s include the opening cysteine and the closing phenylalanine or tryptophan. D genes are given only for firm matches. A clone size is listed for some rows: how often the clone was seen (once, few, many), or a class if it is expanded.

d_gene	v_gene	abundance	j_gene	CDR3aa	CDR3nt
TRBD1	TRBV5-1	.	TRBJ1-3	CASSPGTGGSGNTIYF	TGCGCCAGCAGCCCGGGGACAGGGGGCTCTGGAAACACCATATATTTT
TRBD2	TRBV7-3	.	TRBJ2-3	CASSLGLAGKWDTQYF	TGTGCCAGCAGCTTGGGACTAGCGGGGAAATGGGATACGCAGTATTTT
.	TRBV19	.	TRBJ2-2	CASSNGGGVGELFF	TGTGCCAGTAGTAATGGGGGGGGCGTCGGGGAGCTGTTTTTT
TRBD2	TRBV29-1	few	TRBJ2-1	CSVLAGGLGEQFF	TGCAGCGTTTTAGCGGGAGGGCTCGGTGAGCAGTTCTTC
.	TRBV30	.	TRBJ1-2	CAWSKGGGYGYTF	TGTGCCTGGAGTAAGGGGGGGGGCTATGGCTACACCTTC
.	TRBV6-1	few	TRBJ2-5	CASSEPGLATGGETQYF	TGTGCCAGCAGTGAACCGGGACTAGCGACAGGGGGAGAGACCCAGTACTTC
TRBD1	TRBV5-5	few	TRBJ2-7	CASSLTGVVSYEQYF	TGTGCCAGCAGCTTGACAGGGGTTGTCTCCTACGAGCAGTACTTC
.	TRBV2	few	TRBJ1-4	CASSTSLGPFF	TGTGCCAGCAGCACCTCCCTGGGGCCGTTTTTT
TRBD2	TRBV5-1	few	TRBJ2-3	CASSAGGDEGPDTQYF	TGCGCCAGCAGCGCGGGAGGAGATGAGGGACCAGATACGCAGTATTTT
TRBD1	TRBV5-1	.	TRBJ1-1	CASSFGQGLEAFF	TGCGCCAGCAGTTTTGGACAGGGGCTTGAAGCTTTCTTT
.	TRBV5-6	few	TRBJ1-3	CASSSEQGSSGNTIYF	TGTGCCAGCAGCTCCGAACAGGGCTCCTCTGGAAACACCATATATTTT
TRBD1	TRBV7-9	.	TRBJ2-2	CASSADRGLVTGELFF	TGTGCCAGCAGCGCGGACAGGGGGCTTGTAACCGGGGAGCTGTTTTTT
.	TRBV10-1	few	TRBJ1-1	CASSQGSTEAFF	TGCGCCAGCAGTCAGGGGAGCACTGAAGCTTTCTTT
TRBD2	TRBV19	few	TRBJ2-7	CASSTGTSGSYEQYF	TGTGCCAGTAGTACAGGGACTAGCGGCTCCTACGAGCAGTACTTC
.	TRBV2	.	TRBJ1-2	CASSESPLAGYGYTF	TGTGCCAGCAGTGAATCCCCCCTCGCGGGCTATGGCTACACCTTC
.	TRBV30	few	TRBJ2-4	CAWSGVKNIQYF	TGTGCCTGGAGCGGGGTCAAAAACATTCAGTACTTC
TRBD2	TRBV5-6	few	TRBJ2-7	CASSLGVLRLAHYEQYF	TGTGCCAGCAGCTTGGGAGTGTTACGACTAGCTCACTACGAGCAGTACTTC
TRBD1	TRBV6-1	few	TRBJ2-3	CASFKPGQLTDTQYF	TGTGCCAGCTTCAAACCGGGACAGCTCACAGATACGCAGTATTTT
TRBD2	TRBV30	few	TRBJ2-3	CAWRNSGSSTDTQYF	TGTGCCTGGAGGAATAGCGGGAGTAGCACAGATACGCAGTATTTT
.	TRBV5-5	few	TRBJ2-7	CASSLRLIYEQYF	TGTGCCAGCAGCTTGCGACTTATCTACGAGCAGTACTTC
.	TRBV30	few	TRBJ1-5	CAWSRGAFNQPQHF	TGTGCCTGGTCCCGGGGGGCTTTTAATCAGCCCCAGCATTTT
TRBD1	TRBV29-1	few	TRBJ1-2	CSVEELPRQGEEGYTF	TGCAGCGTTGAAGAGCTTCCCCGACAGGGGGAAGAAGGCTACACCTTC
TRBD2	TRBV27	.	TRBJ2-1	CASSLSTSLEQFF	TGTGCCAGCAGTTTATCGACTAGCCTGGAGCAGTTCTTC
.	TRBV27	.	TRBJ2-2	CASTRVAENTGELFF	TGTGCCAGCACCAGGGTAGCCGAGAACACCGGGGAGCTGTTTTTT
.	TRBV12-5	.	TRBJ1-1	CASGYRSFGSEAFF	TGTGCTAGTGGTTACAGGAGCTTTGGATCTGAAGCTTTCTTT
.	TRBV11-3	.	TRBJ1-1	CASSPLWGGRAEAFF	TGTGCCAGCAGCCCTCTCTGGGGGGGCAGGGCTGAAGCTTTCTTT
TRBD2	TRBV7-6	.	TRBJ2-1	CASSVTSGAFEKQFF	TGTGCCAGCAGCGTCACTAGCGGGGCCTTCGAAAAGCAGTTCTTC
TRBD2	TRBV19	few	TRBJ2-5	CASSTGTSVLLRETQYF	TGTGCCAGTAGTACCGGGACTAGCGTTTTATTGCGAGAGACCCAGTACTTC
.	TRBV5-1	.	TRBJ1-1	CASRTRESTEAFF	TGCGCCAGCAGGACTAGGGAGAGCACTGAAGCTTTCTTT
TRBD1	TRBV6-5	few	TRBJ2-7	CASIKQGVYEQYF	TGTGCCAGCATAAAACAGGGGGTATACGAGCAGTACTTC
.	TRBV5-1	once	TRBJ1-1	CASSPRAREAEAFF	TGCGCCAGCAGCCCTCGGGCCCGGGAGGCTGAAGCTTTCTTT
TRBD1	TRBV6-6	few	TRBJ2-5	CASWTGGGETQYF	TGTGCCAGCTGGACAGGGGGAGGGGAGACCCAGTACTTC
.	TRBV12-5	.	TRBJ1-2	CASGLAQGIPLRGYTF	TGTGCTAGTGGTTTGGCACAGGGTATTCCTCTACGTGGCTACACCTTC
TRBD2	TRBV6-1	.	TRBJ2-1	CASSAPTSGNYNEQFF	TGTGCCAGCAGTGCGCCAACTAGCGGGAATTACAATGAGCAGTTCTTC
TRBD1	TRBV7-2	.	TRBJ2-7	CASSLQGTGSYEQYF	TGTGCCAGCAGCTTACAGGGGACAGGCTCCTACGAGCAGTACTTC
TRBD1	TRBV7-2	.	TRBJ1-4	CASSSRTGWDEKLFF	TGTGCCAGCAGCTCGAGGACAGGGTGGGATGAAAAACTGTTTTTT
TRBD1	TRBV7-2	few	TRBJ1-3	CASSLSGGRNTIYF	TGTGCCAGCAGCTTATCAGGGGGCCGAAACACCATATATTTT
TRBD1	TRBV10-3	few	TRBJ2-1	CAISEVPDRERHNEQFF	TGTGCCATCAGTGAGGTCCCGGACAGGGAAAGGCACAATGAGCAGTTCTTC
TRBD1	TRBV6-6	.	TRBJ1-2	CASDPGQGARGYTF	TGTGCCAGCGATCCGGGACAGGGGGCACGAGGCTACACCTTC
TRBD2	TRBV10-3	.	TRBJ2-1	CAISPGTSGRNEQFF	TGTGCCATCAGTCCCGGGACTAGCGGGAGAAATGAGCAGTTCTTC
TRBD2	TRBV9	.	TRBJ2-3	CASSTRARLAGESASTDTQYF	TGTGCCAGCAGCACCAGAGCTCGGCTAGCGGGAGAAAGCGCTAGCACAGATACGCAGTATTTT
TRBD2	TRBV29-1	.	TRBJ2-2	CSVGSGRASGELFF	TGCAGCGTTGGGAGCGGGAGGGCAAGCGGGGAGCTGTTTTTT